A single sample gave rise to the 27 T cell receptor beta chains below, sequenced in a study of blood T cell repertoires in COVID-19 (dated by TCRdb to 2019 to 2021). The library was prepared using the immunoSEQ multiplex PCR assay. TCRdb limited this immuneACCESS table to in-frame rearrangements with V and J called. A share of clones is missing; checked studies link under half to unresolved V genes, and the rest is unexplained. The sample contains some 100,000 clones, around 90% of them found a single time. About 4.6% of the sample is in the top ten clones. Sample: peripheral blood. The receptor source for this set is a human donor in a cohort sampled during active COVID-19.

The chain joins TRBV4-2 to TRBJ2-7; 9 bases agree with TRBD2. This CDR3 spans 16 amino acids. Looked up from germline, CDR1 is LGHNA and CDR2 is YNFKEQ. Unmatched junction bases numbered 5, after V lost 1 base and J lost 1 base. The CDR3, as DNA: TGTGCCAGCAGCCAAGGAGCTAGCGGGAATTCCTACGAGCAGTACTTC. As protein: CASSQGASGNSYEQYF.

This chain links TRBV7-3 with TRBJ2-1; D is ambiguous. Trimming took 3 bases from V and 0 from J, leaving 12 bases between them. The CDR3 runs 16 residues. In germline, CDR1 is SGHTA, CDR2 FQGTGA. CDR3 sequence: CASSLNSPSSYNEQFF. The CDR3 DNA is TGTGCCAGCAGCTTGAACAGCCCGAGCTCCTACAATGAGCAGTTCTTC. Complete variable domain (other parts from reference TRBV7-3 and TRBJ2-1): GAGVSQTPSNKVTEKGKYVELRCDPISGHTALYWYRQSLGQGPEFLIYFQGTGAADDSGLPNDRFFAVRPEGSVSTLKIQRTERGDSAVYLCASSLNSPSSYNEQFFGPGTRLTVL.

The chain joins TRBV24-1 to TRBJ2-1; 7 bases line up with TRBD1. The V gene end was trimmed by 5 bases and the J gene end by 2 bases; junction bases not matched to a gene: 5. This CDR3 comprises 15 residues. Germline CDR1 and CDR2: KGHDR and SFDVKD. The CDR3 DNA follows: TGTGCCACCAGTGCACGGGACAGACCCTACAATGAGCAGTTCTTC. This gives the protein CATSARDRPYNEQFF.

The rearrangement joins TRBV12-5 to TRBJ2-3, with 8 bases matching TRBD2. J lost 5 bases, V lost 5 bases, and 15 bases had no gene match. This CDR3 has 17 amino acids. Per the germline V gene, CDR1 is LGHNT and CDR2 is FRNRAP. The CDR3 protein is CASGLRQSGSDKDTQYF. DNA for the CDR3: TGTGCTAGTGGTCTACGCCAAAGCGGGAGTGACAAAGATACGCAGTATTTT.

The chain employs TRBV11-3 and TRBJ1-1; D ambiguous. The CDR3 is made up of 14 amino acids. Per the germline V gene, CDR1 is SGHNT and CDR2 is YENEEA. V was pared by 4 bases and J by 0 bases, with 9 bases between. CDR3 sequence (DNA): TGTGCCAGCAGCTCGCGAGGAATGAACACTGAAGCTTTCTTT. Translation gives CASSSRGMNTEAFF. The entire variable domain, with the rest obtained from reference TRBV11-3 and TRBJ1-1, is as follows: EAGVVQSPRYKIIEKKQPVAFWCNPISGHNTLYWYLQNLGQGPELLIRYENEEAVDDSQLPKDRFSAERLKGVDSTLKIQPAELGDSAVYLCASSSRGMNTEAFFGQGTRLTVV.

The V gene is TRBV10-3, the J gene TRBJ2-1; 10 nucleotides agree with TRBD2. This CDR3 is built from 15 residues. In germline, CDR1 is ENHRY, CDR2 SYGVKD. J gave up 6 bases and V 7 bases, and 9 bases lay outside the gene matches. CDR3 sequence (DNA): TGTGCCATCACGGGAAGCGGGGGGGGTAGCAATGAGCAGTTCTTC. Amino acid sequence: CAITGSGGGSNEQFF.

The J gene is TRBJ2-7, the V gene TRBV6-2 or TRBV6-3; 9 bases fit TRBD1. Germline CDR1 MNHEY, CDR2 SVGEGT. Trimming at V came to 3 bases and at J to 3 bases, leaving 6 bases not matched to a gene. This CDR3 comprises 15 residues. CDR3 in DNA: TGTGCCAGCAGTTATGGGGGACAGGGACGCTACGAGCAGTACTTC. Amino acid sequence: CASSYGGQGRYEQYF.

The chain combines TRBV14 with TRBJ2-1; TRBD2 matches at 7 bases. The CDR3 spans 17 residues. Germline V lookup: CDR1 SGHDN, CDR2 FVKESK. J lost 2 bases, V lost 4 bases, and 11 bases had no gene match. The DNA for the CDR3 is TGTGCCAGCAGCCCCGTTTTATTTCGGGGGGCCTACAATGAGCAGTTCTTC. Amino acids: CASSPVLFRGAYNEQFF.

The V call is TRBV5-6, the J call TRBJ2-3; TRBD1 is a possible D gene (5 bases). Germline V gives CDR1 SGHDT, CDR2 YYEEEE. CDR3 size: 17 residues. The V and J ends lost 6 bases and 5 bases respectively, with 25 bases between them. The CDR3 nucleotides read TGTGCCAGCAACCTATATAGGGGTAGCCTTAGGGGAGATACGCAGTATTTT. This codes for CASNLYRGSLRGDTQYF. The complete variable domain, with remaining parts taken from reference TRBV5-6 and TRBJ2-3, reads DAGVTQSPTHLIKTRGQQVTLRCSPKSGHDTVSWYQQALGQGPQFIFQYYEEEERQRGNFPDRFSGHQFPNYSSELNVNALLLGDSALYLCASNLYRGSLRGDTQYFGPGTRLTVL.

This chain joins TRBV5-5 and TRBJ2-2; perhaps TRBD2 as D (5 bases). CDR3 length: 16 residues. V was shortened by 1 base and J by 2 bases, with 12 bases between the two germline ends. Looked up from germline, CDR1 is SGHKS and CDR2 is YYEKEE (reference sequence). The CDR3 reads CASSLSPGLNTGELFF. Written as DNA, the CDR3 is TGTGCCAGCAGCTTGTCTCCGGGATTAAACACCGGGGAGCTGTTTTTT.

The V and J genes are TRBV18 and TRBJ2-2; 9 bases align to TRBD1. V was clipped by 5 bases and J by 5 bases; unmatched bases: 6. Germline values: CDR1 KGHSH, CDR2 LQKENI. The CDR3 runs to 15 residues. This CDR3 reads CASSLDRGTTGELFF. The CDR3 DNA follows: TGTGCCAGCTCATTAGACAGGGGGACGACCGGGGAGCTGTTTTTT. The full variable domain, its missing parts supplied by reference TRBV18 and TRBJ2-2, is NAGVMQNPRHLVRRRGQEARLRCSPMKGHSHVYWYRQLPEEGLKFMVYLQKENIIDESGMPKERFSAEFPKEGPSILRIQQVVRGDSAAYFCASSLDRGTTGELFFGEGSRLTVL.

This clone has a single count. The genes are TRBV6-5 and TRBJ2-2; TRBD1 matches at 9 bases. CDR3 length equals 15 residues. The J segment lost 3 bases and the V segment lost 6 bases, leaving 5 bases of the junction unmatched. The germline gives CDR1 MNHEY, CDR2 SVGAGI. Written as DNA, the CDR3 is TGTGCCAGCAGCCCGAGGACAGGGGACACCGGGGAGCTGTTTTTT. It yields the protein CASSPRTGDTGELFF.

V gene TRBV5-8 combines with J gene TRBJ1-5, with TRBD1 identical over 8 bases. The CDR3 consists of 14 residues. The V and J ends lost 4 bases and 3 bases, in that order; junction bases with no gene match: 3. Germline V gene lookup returns CDR1 SGHTS and CDR2 YDEGEE. Written as DNA, the CDR3 is TGTGCCAGCAGCGTGGGACAGGCCAATCAGCCCCAGCATTTT. Amino acids: CASSVGQANQPQHF. Full variable domain (outside the CDR3, taken from reference TRBV5-8 and TRBJ1-5): EAGVTQSPTHLIKTRGQQATLRCSPISGHTSVYWYQQALGLGLQFLLWYDEGEERNRGNFPPRFSGRQFPNYSSELNVNALELEDSALYLCASSVGQANQPQHFGDGTRLSIL.

The V call is TRBV30, the J call TRBJ1-2; D might be TRBD1 (5 bases). This CDR3 spans 17 amino acids. Looked up from germline, CDR1 is GTSNPN and CDR2 is SVGIG (reference sequence). Trimming shortened V by 0 bases and J by 3 bases, and 20 bases separated the two germline ends. The DNA for the CDR3 is TGTGCCTGGAGTGTTTATGGACACTCCTCTCCGTACTATGGCTACACCTTC. Translation gives CAWSVYGHSSPYYGYTF.

The chain couples TRBV29-1 to TRBJ2-7; TRBD2 matches at 8 bases. CDR1 and CDR2 from the germline V gene are SQVTM and ANQGSEA. The CDR3 is 13 residues long. The V and J ends lost 7 bases and 5 bases, in that order; junction bases with no gene match: 10. This chain's CDR3 is CSGRGGQGHEQYF. The CDR3 coding sequence is TGCAGCGGCCGGGGGGGCCAAGGCCACGAGCAGTACTTC.

The genes are TRBV21-1 and TRBJ1-5; the table gives TRBD1 as D, unverified against the DNA. TRBV21-1 is designated a pseudogene. This CDR3 spans 17 amino acids. The DNA for the CDR3 is TGTGCCAGCAGCAAAGCCCTTCTTGGGCGATTCCCTCAGCCCCAGCATTTT. Translating it yields CASSKALLGRFPQPQHF.

The J gene is TRBJ1-2, the V gene TRBV28, with D possibly TRBD1 on 5 matching bases. The CDR3 contains 13 residues. Trimming removed 3 bases at V and 4 bases at J, with 9 bases between. Germline V gene data show CDR1 as MDHEN and CDR2 as SYDVKM. The CDR3 region is CASSFQGIYGYTF. In DNA, the CDR3 is TGTGCCAGCAGTTTTCAGGGAATCTATGGCTACACCTTC.

The rearrangement uses TRBV4-3 and TRBJ2-7, with D perhaps matching TRBD1 (6 bases). V shed 3 bases and J shed 5 bases, with 17 bases lying between them. CDR1 LGHNA and CDR2 YSLEER come from the germline V gene. This CDR3 contains 15 residues. DNA for the CDR3: TGCGCCAGCAGCCATAGTACCGGGACATTAAACGAGCAGTACTTC. This encodes CASSHSTGTLNEQYF.

The V gene is TRBV18, the J gene TRBJ2-2; D perhaps matches TRBD2 (6 bases). V was cut by 1 base and J by 0 bases, with 21 bases left in between. CDR3 length: 20 amino acids. CDR1 is KGHSH, CDR2 LQKENI, per germline. The CDR3 region is CASSPLVGSGIRANTGELFF. The CDR3 coding sequence is TGTGCCAGCTCACCACTCGTGGGTAGCGGAATTCGCGCGAACACCGGGGAGCTGTTTTTT.

This chain joins TRBV29-1 and TRBJ2-7; D might be TRBD1 (5 bases). Trimming stripped 5 bases from V and 2 bases from J, with 16 bases between. The CDR3 sequence is 14 residues long. CDR1 SQVTM and CDR2 ANQGSEA come from the germline V gene. The CDR3 protein is CSVLRQGLPYEQYF. CDR3 DNA sequence: TGCAGCGTTCTGAGGCAGGGTCTCCCCTACGAGCAGTACTTC.

The DNA of the CDR3 is TGTGCCAGCAGTTCAACAGGGGGCAGTGAGCAGTTCTTC. As protein: CASSSTGGSEQFF. This chain connects TRBV11-2 to TRBJ2-1; 9 positions match TRBD1. CDR3 size: 13 residues. The V segment lost 6 bases and the J segment 9 bases; nucleotides outside the gene matches: 6. Looked up from germline, CDR1 is SGHAT and CDR2 is FQNNGV.

This rearrangement joins TRBV7-9 to TRBJ1-2; 9 bases are a match to TRBD1. CDR1 SEHNR and CDR2 FQNEAQ come from the germline V gene (reference sequence). The CDR3 contains 15 residues. J was trimmed by 2 bases and V by 4 bases; bases with no gene match: 5. The DNA for the CDR3 is TGTGCCAGCAGCTCAACAGGGGGCAGGAACTATGGCTACACCTTC. Translating it yields CASSSTGGRNYGYTF.

This clone has just a few counts. The rearrangement links TRBV9 to TRBJ1-3; D might be TRBD1 (5 bases). In germline, CDR1 is SGDLS, CDR2 YYNGEE. The germline V and J ends were trimmed by 4 bases and 0 bases, with 14 bases remaining between them. The CDR3 length is 16 residues. The chain's CDR3 is CASSPQPTGSGNTIYF. The CDR3 DNA is TGTGCCAGCAGCCCACAGCCCACAGGCTCTGGAAACACCATATATTTT.

The J gene is TRBJ2-3, the V gene TRBV3-1 (or the pseudogene TRBV3-2); no clear D. Per germline, CDR1 LGHDT and CDR2 YNNKEL (reference sequence). Trimming removed 1 base at V and 0 bases at J, with 8 bases between. The CDR3 consists of 15 residues. The CDR3 DNA reads TGTGCCAGCAGCCAAGGGAAGAGGAGCACAGATACGCAGTATTTT. This gives the protein CASSQGKRSTDTQYF.

This clone was detected once. The genes are TRBV5-4 and TRBJ2-1, with 13 bases that match TRBD2. The trim removed 0 bases at V and 8 bases at J, leaving 5 bases unmatched. From germline, CDR1 is SGHNT and CDR2 YYREEE (reference sequence). The CDR3 extends over 16 amino acids. In nucleotides, the CDR3 is TGTGCCAGCAGCTTGGCTTTGACTAGCGGGAGGTATGAGCAGTTCTTC. This encodes CASSLALTSGRYEQFF.

This chain links TRBV19 with TRBJ1-5, with TRBD1 identical over 8 bases. The CDR3 extends over 15 amino acids. V shed 4 bases, J shed 1 base, and the junction held 3 bases outside the gene matches. Germline V gene lookup returns CDR1 LNHDA and CDR2 SQIVND (reference sequence). The CDR3 spells CASSSDRGSNQPQHF. In nucleotides, the CDR3 is TGTGCCAGTAGTAGCGACAGGGGAAGCAATCAGCCCCAGCATTTT.

This rearrangement joins TRBV23-1 to TRBJ2-7; 7 bases are a match to TRBD2. TRBV23-1 is labeled an ORF, and its function is uncertain. Unmatched junction bases numbered 14, after V lost 4 bases and J lost 2 bases. CDR3 size: 17 residues. CDR3 residues: CASSPPPGLVEAYEQYF. In DNA form, the CDR3 reads TGCGCCAGCAGTCCCCCCCCCGGACTAGTAGAAGCCTACGAGCAGTACTTC.